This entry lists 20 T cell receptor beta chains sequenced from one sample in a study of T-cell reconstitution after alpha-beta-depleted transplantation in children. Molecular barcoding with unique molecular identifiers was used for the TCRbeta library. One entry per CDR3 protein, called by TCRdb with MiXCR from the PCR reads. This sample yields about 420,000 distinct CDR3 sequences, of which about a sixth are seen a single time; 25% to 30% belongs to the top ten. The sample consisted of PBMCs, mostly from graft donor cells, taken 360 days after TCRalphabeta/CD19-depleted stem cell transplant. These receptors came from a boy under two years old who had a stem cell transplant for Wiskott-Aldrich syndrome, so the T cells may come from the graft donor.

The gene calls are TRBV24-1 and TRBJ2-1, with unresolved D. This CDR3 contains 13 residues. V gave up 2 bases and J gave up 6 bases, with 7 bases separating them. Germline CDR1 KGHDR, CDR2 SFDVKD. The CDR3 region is CATSDWSLNEQFF. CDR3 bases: TGTGCCACCAGTGATTGGAGCCTCAATGAGCAGTTCTTC.

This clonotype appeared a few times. CDR3 loop: CASSPKFKGVADTQYF. CDR3 in DNA: TGCGCCAGCAGCCCGAAGTTTAAGGGGGTAGCAGATACGCAGTATTTT. The rearrangement links TRBV5-1 to TRBJ2-3, with D tentatively TRBD1 (6 bases). Germline values: CDR1 SGHRS, CDR2 YFSETQ. The length of the CDR3 is 16 residues. V shed 4 bases and J shed 4 bases, with 19 bases lying between them.

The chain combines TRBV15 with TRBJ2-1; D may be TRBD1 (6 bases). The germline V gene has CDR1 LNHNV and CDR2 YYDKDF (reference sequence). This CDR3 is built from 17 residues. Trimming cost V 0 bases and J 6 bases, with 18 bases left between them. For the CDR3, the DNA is TGTGCCACCAGCAGAGACCCATGGTGGACAGTGTTCAATGAGCAGTTCTTC. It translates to CATSRDPWWTVFNEQFF.

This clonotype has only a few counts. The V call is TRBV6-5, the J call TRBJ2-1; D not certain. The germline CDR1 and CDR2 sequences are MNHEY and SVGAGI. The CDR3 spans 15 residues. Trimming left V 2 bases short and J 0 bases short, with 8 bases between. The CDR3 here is CASSYDGSSYNEQFF. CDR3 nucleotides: TGTGCCAGCAGTTACGACGGAAGCTCCTACAATGAGCAGTTCTTC.

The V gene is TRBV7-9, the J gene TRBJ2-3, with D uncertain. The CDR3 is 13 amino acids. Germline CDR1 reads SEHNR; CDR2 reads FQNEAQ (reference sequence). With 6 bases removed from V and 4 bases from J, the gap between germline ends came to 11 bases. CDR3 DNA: TGTGCCAGCAGTTCAACTACTTCAGATACGCAGTATTTT. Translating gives CASSSTTSDTQYF. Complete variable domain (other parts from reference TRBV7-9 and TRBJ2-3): DTGVSQNPRHKITKRGQNVTFRCDPISEHNRLYWYRQTLGQGPEFLTYFQNEAQLEKSRLLSDRFSAERPKGSFSTLEIQRTEQGDSAMYLCASSSTTSDTQYFGPGTRLTVL.

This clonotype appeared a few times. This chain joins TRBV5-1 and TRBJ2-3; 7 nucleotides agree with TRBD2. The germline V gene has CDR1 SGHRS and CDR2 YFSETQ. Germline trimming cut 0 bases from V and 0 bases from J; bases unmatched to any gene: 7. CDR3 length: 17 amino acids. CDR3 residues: CASSLAPAGMSTDTQYF. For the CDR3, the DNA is TGCGCCAGCAGCTTGGCCCCAGCGGGGATGAGCACAGATACGCAGTATTTT.

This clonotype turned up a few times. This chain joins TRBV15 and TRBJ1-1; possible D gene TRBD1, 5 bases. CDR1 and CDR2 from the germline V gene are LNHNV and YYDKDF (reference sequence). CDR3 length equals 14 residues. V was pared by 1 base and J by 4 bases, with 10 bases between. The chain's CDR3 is CATSRAGGSTEAFF. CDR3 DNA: TGTGCCACCAGCAGAGCCGGGGGTAGCACTGAAGCTTTCTTT.

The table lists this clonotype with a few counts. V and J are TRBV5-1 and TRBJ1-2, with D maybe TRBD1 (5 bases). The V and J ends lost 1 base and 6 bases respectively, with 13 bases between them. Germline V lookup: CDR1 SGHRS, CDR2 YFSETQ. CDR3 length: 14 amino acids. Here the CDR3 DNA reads TGCGCCAGCAGCTTGAGAAGGGACCGCGATGGCTACACCTTC. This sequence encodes CASSLRRDRDGYTF.

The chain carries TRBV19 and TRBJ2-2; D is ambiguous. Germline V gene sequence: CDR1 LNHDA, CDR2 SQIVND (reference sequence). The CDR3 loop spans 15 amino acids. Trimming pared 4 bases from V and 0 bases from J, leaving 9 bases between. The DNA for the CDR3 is TGTGCCAGTAGTACCGAGGTTTCGAACACCGGGGAGCTGTTTTTT. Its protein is CASSTEVSNTGELFF. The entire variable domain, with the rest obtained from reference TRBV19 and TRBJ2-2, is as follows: DGGITQSPKYLFRKEGQNVTLSCEQNLNHDAMYWYRQDPGQGLRLIYYSQIVNDFQKGDIAEGYSVSREKKESFPLTVTSAQKNPTAFYLCASSTEVSNTGELFFGEGSRLTVL.

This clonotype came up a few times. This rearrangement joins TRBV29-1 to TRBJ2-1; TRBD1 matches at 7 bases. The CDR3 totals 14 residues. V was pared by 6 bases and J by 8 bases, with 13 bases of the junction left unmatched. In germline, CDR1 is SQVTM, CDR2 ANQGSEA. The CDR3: CSVGARGRGDEQFF. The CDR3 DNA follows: TGCAGCGTCGGCGCGAGGGGGCGTGGGGATGAGCAGTTCTTC.

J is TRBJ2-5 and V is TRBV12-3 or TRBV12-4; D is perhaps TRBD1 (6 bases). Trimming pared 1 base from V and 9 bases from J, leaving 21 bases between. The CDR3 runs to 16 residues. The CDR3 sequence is CASSLGSASRKGAQYF. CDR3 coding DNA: TGTGCCAGCAGTTTAGGGTCCGCTAGCCGGAAGGGGGCCCAGTACTTC.

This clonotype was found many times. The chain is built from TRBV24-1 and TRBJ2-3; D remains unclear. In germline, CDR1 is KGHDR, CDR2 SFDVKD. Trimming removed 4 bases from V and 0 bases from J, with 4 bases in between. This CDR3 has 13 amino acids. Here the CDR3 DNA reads TGTGCCACCAGTGACAGCAGCACAGATACGCAGTATTTT. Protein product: CATSDSSTDTQYF.

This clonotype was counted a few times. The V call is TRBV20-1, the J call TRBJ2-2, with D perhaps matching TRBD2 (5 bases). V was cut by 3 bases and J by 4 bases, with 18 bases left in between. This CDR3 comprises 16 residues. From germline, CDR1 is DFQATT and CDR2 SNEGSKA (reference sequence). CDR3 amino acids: CSARAVGIRGTGELFF. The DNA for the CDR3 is TGCAGTGCTAGGGCCGTCGGAATTCGGGGCACCGGGGAGCTGTTTTTT.

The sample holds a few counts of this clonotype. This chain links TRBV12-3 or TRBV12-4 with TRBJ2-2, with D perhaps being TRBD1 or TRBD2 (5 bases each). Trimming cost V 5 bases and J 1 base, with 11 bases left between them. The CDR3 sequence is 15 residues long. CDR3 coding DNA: TGTGCCAGCAGTGCCGGGACCGTGAACACCGGGGAGCTGTTTTTT. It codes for CASSAGTVNTGELFF.

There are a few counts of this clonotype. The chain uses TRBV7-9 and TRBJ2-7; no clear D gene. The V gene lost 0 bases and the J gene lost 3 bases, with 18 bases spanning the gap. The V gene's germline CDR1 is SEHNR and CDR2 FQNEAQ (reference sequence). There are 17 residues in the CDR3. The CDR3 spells CASSLAPKGRKDYEQYF. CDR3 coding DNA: TGTGCCAGCAGCTTAGCGCCAAAGGGTAGAAAAGACTACGAGCAGTACTTC. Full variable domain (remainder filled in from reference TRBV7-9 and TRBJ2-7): DTGVSQNPRHKITKRGQNVTFRCDPISEHNRLYWYRQTLGQGPEFLTYFQNEAQLEKSRLLSDRFSAERPKGSFSTLEIQRTEQGDSAMYLCASSLAPKGRKDYEQYFGPGTRLTVT.

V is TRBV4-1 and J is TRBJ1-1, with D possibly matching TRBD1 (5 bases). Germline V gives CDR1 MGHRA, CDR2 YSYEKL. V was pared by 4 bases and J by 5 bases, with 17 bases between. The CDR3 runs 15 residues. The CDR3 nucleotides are TGCGCCAGCAGCCTAGGGGCCGCAAAGAGGACTGAAGCTTTCTTT. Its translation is CASSLGAAKRTEAFF.

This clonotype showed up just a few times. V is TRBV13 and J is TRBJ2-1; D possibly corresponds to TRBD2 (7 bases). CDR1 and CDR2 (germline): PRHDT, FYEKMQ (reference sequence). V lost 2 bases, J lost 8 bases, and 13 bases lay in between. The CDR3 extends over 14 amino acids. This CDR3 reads CASSLSTGRDEQFF. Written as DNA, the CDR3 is TGTGCCAGCAGCTTAAGTACAGGGAGGGATGAGCAGTTCTTC.

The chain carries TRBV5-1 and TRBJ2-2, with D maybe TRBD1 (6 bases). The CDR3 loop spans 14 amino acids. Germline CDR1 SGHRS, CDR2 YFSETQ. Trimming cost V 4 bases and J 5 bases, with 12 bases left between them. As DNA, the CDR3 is TGCGCCAGCAGCCCGACAGGTTGGACCGGGGAGCTGTTTTTT. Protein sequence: CASSPTGWTGELFF.

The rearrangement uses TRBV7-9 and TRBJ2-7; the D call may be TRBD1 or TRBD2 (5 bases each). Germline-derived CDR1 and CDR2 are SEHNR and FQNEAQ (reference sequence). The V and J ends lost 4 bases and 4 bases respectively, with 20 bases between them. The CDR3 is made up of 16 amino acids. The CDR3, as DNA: TGTGCCAGCAGCTCTCTAACCGGGACCTCAGGGTACGAGCAGTACTTC. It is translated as CASSSLTGTSGYEQYF.

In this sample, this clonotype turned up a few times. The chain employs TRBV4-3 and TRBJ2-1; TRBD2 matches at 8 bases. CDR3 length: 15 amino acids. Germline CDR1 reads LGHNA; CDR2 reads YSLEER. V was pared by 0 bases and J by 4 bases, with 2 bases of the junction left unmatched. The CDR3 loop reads CASSQEASGYNEQFF. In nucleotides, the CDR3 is TGCGCCAGCAGCCAAGAAGCTAGCGGGTACAATGAGCAGTTCTTC.